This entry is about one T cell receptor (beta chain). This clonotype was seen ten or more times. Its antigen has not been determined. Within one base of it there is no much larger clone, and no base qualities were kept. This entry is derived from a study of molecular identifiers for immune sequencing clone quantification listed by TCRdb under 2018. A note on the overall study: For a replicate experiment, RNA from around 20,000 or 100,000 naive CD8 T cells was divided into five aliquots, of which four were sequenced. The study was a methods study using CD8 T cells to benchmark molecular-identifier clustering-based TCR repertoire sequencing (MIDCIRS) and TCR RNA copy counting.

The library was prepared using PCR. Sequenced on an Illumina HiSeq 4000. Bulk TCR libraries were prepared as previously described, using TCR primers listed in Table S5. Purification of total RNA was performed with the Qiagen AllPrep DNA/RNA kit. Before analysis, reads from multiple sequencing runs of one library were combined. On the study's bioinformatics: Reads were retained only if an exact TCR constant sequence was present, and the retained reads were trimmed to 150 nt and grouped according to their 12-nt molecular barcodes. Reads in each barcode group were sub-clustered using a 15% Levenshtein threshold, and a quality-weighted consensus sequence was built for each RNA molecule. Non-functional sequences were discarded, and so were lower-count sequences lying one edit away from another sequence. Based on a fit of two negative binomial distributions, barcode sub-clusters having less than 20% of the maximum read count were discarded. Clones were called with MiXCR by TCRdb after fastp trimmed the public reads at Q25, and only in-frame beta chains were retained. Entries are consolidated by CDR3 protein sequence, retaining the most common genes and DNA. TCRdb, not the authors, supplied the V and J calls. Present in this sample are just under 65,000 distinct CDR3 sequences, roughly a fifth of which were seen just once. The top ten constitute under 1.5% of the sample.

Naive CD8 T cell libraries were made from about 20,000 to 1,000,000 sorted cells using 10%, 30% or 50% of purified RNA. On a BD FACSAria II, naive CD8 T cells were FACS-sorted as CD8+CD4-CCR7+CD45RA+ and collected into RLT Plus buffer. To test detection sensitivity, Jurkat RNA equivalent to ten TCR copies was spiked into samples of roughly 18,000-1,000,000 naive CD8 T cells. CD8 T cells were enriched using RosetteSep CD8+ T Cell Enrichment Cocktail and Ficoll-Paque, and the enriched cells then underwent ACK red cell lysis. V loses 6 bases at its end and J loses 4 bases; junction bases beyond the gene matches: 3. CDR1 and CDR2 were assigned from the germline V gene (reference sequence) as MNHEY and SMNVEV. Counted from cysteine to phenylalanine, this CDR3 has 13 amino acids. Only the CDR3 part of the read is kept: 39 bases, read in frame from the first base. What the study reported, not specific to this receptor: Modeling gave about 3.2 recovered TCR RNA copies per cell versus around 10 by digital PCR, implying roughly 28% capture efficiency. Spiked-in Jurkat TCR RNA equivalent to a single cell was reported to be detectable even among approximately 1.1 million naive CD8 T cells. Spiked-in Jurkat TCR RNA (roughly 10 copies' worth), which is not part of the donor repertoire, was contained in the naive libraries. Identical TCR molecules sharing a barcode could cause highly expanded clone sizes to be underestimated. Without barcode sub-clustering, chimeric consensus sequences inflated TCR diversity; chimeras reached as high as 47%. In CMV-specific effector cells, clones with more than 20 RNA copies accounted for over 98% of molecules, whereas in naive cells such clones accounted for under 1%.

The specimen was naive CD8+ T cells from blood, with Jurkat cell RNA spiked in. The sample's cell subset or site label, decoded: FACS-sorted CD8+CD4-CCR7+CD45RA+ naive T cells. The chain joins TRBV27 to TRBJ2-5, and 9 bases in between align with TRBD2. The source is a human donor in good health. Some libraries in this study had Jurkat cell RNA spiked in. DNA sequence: TGTGCCAGCAGCTTTAGCGGGAGAGAGACCCAGTACTTC. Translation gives CASSFSGRETQYF.